Presented here are 10 T cell receptor beta chains from one specimen sequenced in a study of T cells in Graves' hyperthyroidism and ophthalmopathy (dated by TCRdb to the late 2010s). The library was obtained by multiplex PCR. The listed sequencing device is Illumina HiSeq 2000. TCR beta CDR3 regions were amplified from RNA transcripts. A first-round RT-PCR of the TCR CDR3 used the HTBI primer set with the Qiagen OneStep RT-PCR kit. TCRdb applied fastp at Q25 and MiXCR to the public reads, then kept only in-frame beta chains. Rows merge per CDR3 protein into single entries with the most common DNA and genes. The sample table lists a few hundred thousand distinct CDR3 sequences, about 14% of them with a count of one. The top ten clones comprise around 20% of the sample. The sample taken for sequencing was blood. Source of these receptors: a young woman with Graves' ophthalmopathy.

In its sample, this clonotype was seen a few times. The V gene is TRBV28, the J gene TRBJ2-7; D call uncertain. Germline V gene data show CDR1 as MDHEN and CDR2 as SYDVKM. The CDR3 is made up of 13 amino acids. V shed 1 base and J shed 0 bases, with 4 bases lying between them. The CDR3 sequence is CASSLFTSYEQYF. The CDR3 DNA follows: TGTGCCAGCAGTTTATTTACCTCCTACGAGCAGTACTTC.

The gene calls are TRBV7-9 and TRBJ1-2; possibly TRBD1 for D (5 bases). Germline-derived CDR1 and CDR2 are SEHNR and FQNEAQ (reference sequence). CDR3 length: 12 amino acids. V lost 2 bases and J 9 bases, leaving 10 bases between the germline ends. The DNA of the CDR3 is TGTGCCAGCAGCTTATATCGGGGGAGCTACACCTTC. It is translated as CASSLYRGSYTF.

The chain uses TRBV11-1 and TRBJ2-1; D is unclear. The CDR3 is 15 residues long. Germline assignment: CDR1 SGHAT and CDR2 FQDESV (reference sequence). V was pared by 7 bases and J by 0 bases, with 13 bases between. The CDR3 DNA is TGTGCCAGCACCTCAAACTATCGCTCCTACAATGAGCAGTTCTTC. Translation gives CASTSNYRSYNEQFF.

This clonotype was found a few times. This chain links TRBV10-3 with TRBJ2-3; TRBD2 matches at 13 bases. Trimming took 5 bases from V and 3 from J; bases not matched to a gene: 8. Germline V gene data show CDR1 as ENHRY and CDR2 as SYGVKD. The CDR3 runs 17 residues. The CDR3 sequence is CAISPDEGLAGTDTQYF. In DNA form, the CDR3 reads TGTGCCATCAGTCCCGATGAGGGACTAGCGGGGACAGATACGCAGTATTTT.

This clonotype has just a few counts. The rearrangement joins TRBV19 to TRBJ1-4; TRBD1 is a possible D gene (5 bases). The germline gives CDR1 LNHDA, CDR2 SQIVND (reference sequence). The CDR3 is 14 amino acids. The V end was cut by 4 bases, the J end by 8 bases, with 14 bases between. CDR3 sequence: CASSNLAGQEKLFF. The CDR3 DNA is TGTGCCAGTAGTAACCTGGCAGGGCAGGAAAAACTGTTTTTT.

The table lists this clonotype with a few counts. V usage is TRBV28 and J usage is TRBJ1-6; 8 bases are a match to TRBD1. The CDR3 has 17 residues. V lost 6 bases and J lost 2; bases outside the gene matches: 9. Germline lookup yields CDR1 MDHEN and CDR2 SYDVKM. CDR3 sequence: CASRYDRGSAYNSPLHF. In nucleotides, the CDR3 is TGTGCCAGCAGGTACGACAGGGGATCGGCCTATAATTCACCCCTCCACTTT.

In its sample, this clonotype was seen many times. The chain is built from TRBV12-3 or TRBV12-4 and TRBJ2-7; a possible D gene is TRBD1 (5 bases). The V and J ends lost 5 bases and 5 bases respectively, with 13 bases between them. This CDR3 spans 13 amino acids. The CDR3 is CASSDPDSHEQYF. Here the CDR3 DNA reads TGTGCCAGCAGTGATCCCGACAGTCACGAGCAGTACTTC.

The chain joins TRBV6-1 to TRBJ2-5, with 10 nucleotides matching TRBD1. This CDR3 has 12 amino acids. Germline CDR1 reads MNHNS; CDR2 reads SASEGT. J lost 3 bases, V lost 8 bases, and 0 bases had no gene match. The CDR3 nucleotides are TGTGCCAGCGGGACAGGGGAAGAGACCCAGTACTTC. Residues: CASGTGEETQYF.

The table lists this clonotype with many counts. The rearrangement uses TRBV20-1 and TRBJ2-7, with 9 bases identical to TRBD1. The CDR3 covers 15 residues. The trim removed 3 bases at V and 4 bases at J, leaving 10 bases unmatched. CDR1 and CDR2 (germline): DFQATT, SNEGSKA (reference sequence). The CDR3 sequence: CSASTSGQGRYEQYF. The CDR3 region has the DNA TGCAGTGCTAGTACTTCGGGACAGGGACGGTACGAGCAGTACTTC.

This clonotype was picked up many times. This chain links TRBV7-2 with TRBJ1-6; D is undetermined. V shed 3 bases and J shed 1 base, with 7 bases lying between them. Germline-derived CDR1 and CDR2 are SGHTA and FQGNSA. This CDR3 has 15 amino acids. As DNA, the CDR3 is TGTGCCAGCAGCTTGGAGGGATCCTATAATTCACCCCTCCACTTT. Encoded protein: CASSLEGSYNSPLHF.